A selection of T cell receptor beta chains follows, all from one sample in a study of T cell changes during pregnancy in multiple sclerosis. The data were produced by immunoSEQ multiplex PCR, yet TCRdb's version contains in-frame clones alone and is incomplete. Among about 89,000 clones listed, under 95% were seen once. This specimen was peripheral blood, taken after pregnancy. All receptors derive from a female donor in good health, enrolled as a control in a pregnancy study. Both conserved end residues are part of each CDR3. A D gene is named only where the DNA matches it firmly. A row's size may be missing; if present it is once, few, many or a size class.

TGTGCCAGCAGTTTAACAGGGGGCAAGAACACCATATATTTT,CASSLTGGKNTIYF,TRBV28,TRBJ1-3,14,.,TRBD1
TGTGCTAGCAGCTTGGGACAGGCGGGGAAGAGGTATGGCTACACCTTC,CASSLGQAGKRYGYTF,TRBV7-7,TRBJ1-2,16,.,TRBD1
TGTGCCAGCAGCGATGACTTCTGGGACACTGAAGCTTTCTTT,CASSDDFWDTEAFF,TRBV5-4,TRBJ1-1,14,.,.
TGCGCCAGCAGCTTAGCGGGGGGGCAATTCAATGAGCAGTTCTTC,CASSLAGGQFNEQFF,TRBV5-1,TRBJ2-1,15,.,TRBD2
TGCAGCGTTAGCAGGGGGGTTAACTATGGCTACACCTTC,CSVSRGVNYGYTF,TRBV29-1,TRBJ1-2,13,.,TRBD1
TGTGCCAGCAGCAAAGTTGGCGGGAGTCTATCGGACGAGCAGTACTTC,CASSKVGGSLSDEQYF,TRBV21-1,TRBJ2-7,16,.,.
TGCGCCAGCAGCTTCAACTACGAGCAGTACTTC,CASSFNYEQYF,TRBV5-1,TRBJ2-7,11,.,.
TGTGCCAGCAGTTTGATAGCGGGAGCGGGTGAGCAGTTCTTC,CASSLIAGAGEQFF,TRBV28,TRBJ2-1,14,.,TRBD2
TGTGCCAGCAGCCCTCCACTAGCCTCCGAGCAGTACTTC,CASSPPLASEQYF,TRBV28,TRBJ2-7,13,.,.
TGCGCCAGCAGCCAAGACAGAGGGATTAAGACTGAAGCTTTCTTT,CASSQDRGIKTEAFF,TRBV4-1,TRBJ1-1,15,.,.
TGTGCCAGCAGTTGGGACATCCCAAATCAGCCCCGGCATTTT,CASSWDIPNQPRHF,TRBV6-1,TRBJ1-5,14,.,.
TGTGCCAGTAGTAGGTCAGGGATTGGAAACACCATATATTTT,CASSRSGIGNTIYF,TRBV19,TRBJ1-3,14,.,.
TGTGCCAGTAGTATAGAGTTCTTCAGGACAGGGGGTCTTAACTATGGCTACACCTTC,CASSIEFFRTGGLNYGYTF,TRBV19,TRBJ1-2,19,.,TRBD1
TGTGCCAGCAGGCGCCTAGCGCAGAGCTCCTACAATGAGCAGTTCTTC,CASRRLAQSSYNEQFF,TRBV2,TRBJ2-1,16,.,.
TGTGCCAGCAGCTCCAGGACAAGCAACCAGCCCCAGCATTTT,CASSSRTSNQPQHF,TRBV7-2,TRBJ1-5,14,.,.
TGTGCCAGCAGTCTAGCGGGAGAGGCCGATACGCAGTATTTT,CASSLAGEADTQYF,TRBV28,TRBJ2-3,14,.,TRBD2
TGTGCCAGCAGTGAAAACAGGGTACTTTCACCCCTCCACTTT,CASSENRVLSPLHF,TRBV25-1,TRBJ1-6,14,.,.
TGTGCCAGCAGTTTAAATAGGAACACTGAAGCTTTCTTT,CASSLNRNTEAFF,TRBV27,TRBJ1-1,13,.,.
TGTGCCAGCAGTTACTCGCAGGTTAATCAGCCCCAGCATTTT,CASSYSQVNQPQHF,TRBV6-5,TRBJ1-5,14,.,.
TGTGCCAGCAGCCAATACCGACTAGCGGGAGGAGGAGAGACCCAGTACTTC,CASSQYRLAGGGETQYF,TRBV27,TRBJ2-5,17,.,TRBD2
TGTGCCAGTAGTACCTCCATGACTAGCGGGAGCAGGTATTTT,CASSTSMTSGSRYF,TRBV19,TRBJ2-3,14,.,TRBD2
TGCGCCACGAGCGGGGGCCAATTCTACGAGCAGTACTTC,CATSGGQFYEQYF,TRBV10-1,TRBJ2-7,13,.,TRBD2
TGTGCCAGCAGCTTGAAGTGGACTAGCGGGATGGAGTTCTTC,CASSLKWTSGMEFF,TRBV5-6,TRBJ2-1,14,.,TRBD2
TGTGCCAGCAGGGCGGGTGTGGTTGCGGTAGATACGCAGTATTTT,CASRAGVVAVDTQYF,TRBV6-1,TRBJ2-3,15,.,.
TGCGCCAGCAGCTTTGGGGCAGGGGCCGATACGCAGTATTTT,CASSFGAGADTQYF,TRBV5-1,TRBJ2-3,14,.,.
TGCGCCAGCAGCCGCCTATGGGGGGGCACTGAAGCTTTCTTT,CASSRLWGGTEAFF,TRBV4-1,TRBJ1-1,14,.,.
TGTGCCAGTGGCAAGGGACTAGCGCAGAAAGGGGACTACGAGCAGTACTTC,CASGKGLAQKGDYEQYF,TRBV19,TRBJ2-7,17,.,TRBD2
TGTGCCAGCAGCTTGGAGATCGGAGCCTCCTACGAGCAGTACTTC,CASSLEIGASYEQYF,TRBV5-8,TRBJ2-7,15,.,.
TGTGCCACAACGACACGAAAAACTGGAAACACCATATATTTT,CATTTRKTGNTIYF,TRBV19,TRBJ1-3,14,.,.
TGTGCCAGCAGGATCTTCGGGACAGGGAGTATGGACGAGCAGTACTTC,CASRIFGTGSMDEQYF,TRBV27,TRBJ2-7,16,.,TRBD1
TGTGCCAGCAGTGAAGAGGGGGCAAGGTGGACTGAAGCTTTCTTT,CASSEEGARWTEAFF,TRBV6-1,TRBJ1-1,15,.,TRBD1
TGTGCCAGACCCCCGAGCAGGGATTGCAATCAGCCCCAGCATTTT,CARPPSRDCNQPQHF,TRBV19,TRBJ1-5,15,.,.
TGTGCCAGCAGTCCGACAGGGTTGGTCAGCACAGATACGCAGTATTTT,CASSPTGLVSTDTQYF,TRBV2,TRBJ2-3,16,.,TRBD1
TGTGCCAGTAGTGGGGGGGAGATCGATCAGCCCCAGCATTTT,CASSGGEIDQPQHF,TRBV19,TRBJ1-5,14,.,.
TGTGCCAGCAGTAGGGGGATCCCGAACACTGAAGCTTTCTTT,CASSRGIPNTEAFF,TRBV6-1,TRBJ1-1,14,.,.
TGCGCCAGCCGGCCAGGGAAGGTCCGATACGAGCAGTACTTC,CASRPGKVRYEQYF,TRBV5-1,TRBJ2-7,14,few,.
TGTGCCAGCGGAGCTGGATTCTCTGGGGCCAACGTCCTGACTTTC,CASGAGFSGANVLTF,TRBV6-5,TRBJ2-6,15,.,.
TGCGCCAGCAGCCAAGTTCAGGCCGCGGGGGGCTACACCTTC,CASSQVQAAGGYTF,TRBV4-1,TRBJ1-2,14,.,.
TGTGCCAGCAGTGACAGCAAGTGGGGGACAGGGCACAATGAGCAGTTCTTC,CASSDSKWGTGHNEQFF,TRBV2,TRBJ2-1,17,.,TRBD1
TGTGCTAGTGTAGCGGACAGGGGGAACACTGAAGCTTTCTTT,CASVADRGNTEAFF,TRBV12-5,TRBJ1-1,14,.,TRBD1
TGTGCCAGCAGTTATGGACAGGGATGGAATGAGCAGTTCTTC,CASSYGQGWNEQFF,TRBV28,TRBJ2-1,14,.,TRBD1
TGTGCCAGCAGCCCCCGGGAGGGAGGGCCCGAGTCAGAGACCCAGTACTTC,CASSPREGGPESETQYF,TRBV7-9,TRBJ2-5,17,.,TRBD2
TGTGCCAGCAGAACCGGGACAGAATATAGCAATCAGCCCCAGCATTTT,CASRTGTEYSNQPQHF,TRBV6-6,TRBJ1-5,16,.,TRBD1
TGTGCCAGCAGCGACACCGGGACAGGGGCCCCAGATACGCAGTATTTT,CASSDTGTGAPDTQYF,TRBV5-6,TRBJ2-3,16,.,TRBD1
TGTGCCAGCAGCCCCCTCCCCAGGGGGCCTGGAAACACCATATATTTT,CASSPLPRGPGNTIYF,TRBV11-2,TRBJ1-3,16,.,TRBD1
TGTGCCAGTAGTAGGGGACAGGCTACCTACGAGCAGTACTTC,CASSRGQATYEQYF,TRBV19,TRBJ2-7,14,few,TRBD1